These T cell receptor beta chains were read from a single sample in a study of T cells in localized non-small cell lung cancer. Method: immunoSEQ multiplex PCR; TCRdb's copy keeps in-frame clones and lacks some. This repertoire shows roughly 76,000 clones, about 78% found once; its top ten account for around 21%. Sample: PBMCs, taken before any cancer treatment. The receptors stem from a man between 40 and 70 years old with stage II squamous cell lung carcinoma. Both conserved end residues are part of each CDR3. The D gene is left open where the match is weak. Expanded clones are given a class, and other clones once, few, many or no size at all.

clone size	V gene	J gene	D gene	CDR3 DNA	CDR3 protein
-	TRBV4-3	TRBJ1-6	TRBD1	TGCGCCAGCAGCCAAGCCGGGACAGTATATAATTCACCCCTCCACTTT	CASSQAGTVYNSPLHF
-	TRBV4-1	TRBJ2-2	-	TGCGCCAGCAGCCAGCTACGGGGTGGTGAGCTGTTTTTT	CASSQLRGGELFF
-	TRBV6-1	TRBJ2-7	-	TGTGCCACCACGGACACGCCTACGGGCTCCTACGAGCAGTACTTC	CATTDTPTGSYEQYF
-	TRBV28	TRBJ1-6	TRBD1	TGTGCCAGCAGTTTGGGACAGGGGTGGTCACCCCTCCACTTT	CASSLGQGWSPLHF
-	TRBV10-3	TRBJ1-2	TRBD1	TGTGCCATCAGTGAGCAGACAGGGGACGGCTACACCTTC	CAISEQTGDGYTF
-	TRBV30	TRBJ2-7	-	TGTGCCTGGAGTAGACAGGACTACGAGCAGTACTTC	CAWSRQDYEQYF
-	TRBV10-3	TRBJ2-1	-	TGTGCCATCAGTGAAGGGGCAGGGTACAATGAGCAGTTCTTC	CAISEGAGYNEQFF
-	TRBV7-9	TRBJ2-1	TRBD2	TGTGCCAGCAGCTTAGGGACTAGCGGGAGCATGGAGCAGTTCTTC	CASSLGTSGSMEQFF
-	TRBV6-1	TRBJ2-7	TRBD1	TGTGCCAGCAGGTCAGGGACAGGGTACTACGAGCAGTACTTC	CASRSGTGYYEQYF
once	TRBV7-6	TRBJ1-4	TRBD1	TGTGCCAGCAGCTTAGGGAACAGGGGTCGGGAAAAACTGTTTTTT	CASSLGNRGREKLFF
-	TRBV28	TRBJ2-7	-	TGTGCCAGCAGTTTCAGACTAGCCTACGAGCAGTACTTC	CASSFRLAYEQYF
once	TRBV6-5	TRBJ1-2	-	TGTGCCAGCAGGGCCCCCGGGACAAATTATGGCTACACCTTC	CASRAPGTNYGYTF
-	TRBV30	TRBJ2-7	-	TGTGCCTGGAATCAGGGGAAGCTAGACGAGCAGTACTTC	CAWNQGKLDEQYF
-	TRBV19	TRBJ2-3	TRBD1	TGTGCCAGTAGTATCAACAGGGGGCCCACAGATACGCAGTATTTT	CASSINRGPTDTQYF
-	TRBV7-2	TRBJ2-7	TRBD2	TGTGCCAGCAGACTTGGACTAGAATCCTACGAGCAGTACTTC	CASRLGLESYEQYF
-	TRBV5-1	TRBJ2-1	-	TGCGCCAGCAGCCAGGGGCTGTTGAATGAGCAGTTCTTC	CASSQGLLNEQFF
-	TRBV29-1	TRBJ1-5	-	TGCAGCGTCTCGACGGAGGGTGGGCCCCAGCATTTT	CSVSTEGGPQHF